Below, 18 T cell receptor beta chains from the same sample are listed, as sequenced in a study of blood T cell repertoires in COVID-19. TCRdb's copy holds only in-frame clones and misses some; the assay was immunoSEQ multiplex PCR. The data show over 80,000 clones, 86% seen once. The sample was peripheral blood. The source is a man aged 45 to 65 with acute or convalescent COVID-19.

This chain uses TRBV7-3 with TRBJ2-1; 7 bases agree with TRBD1. The CDR3 has 15 amino acids. Germline lookup yields CDR1 SGHTA and CDR2 FQGTGA. V lost 5 bases to trimming and J lost 5 bases; unmatched junction nucleotides: 9. CDR3 nucleotide sequence: TGTGCCAGCAGCCGACAGGGTAATGAGAACAATGAGCAGTTCTTC. Its translation: CASSRQGNENNEQFF.

The gene calls are TRBV4-1 and TRBJ1-2; no clear D. Per the germline V gene, CDR1 is MGHRA and CDR2 is YSYEKL. This CDR3 region has 14 residues. V was trimmed by 0 bases and J by 0 bases, leaving 5 bases between them. CDR3 nucleotide sequence: TGCGCCAGCAGCCAAGACGGAGCTAACTATGGCTACACCTTC. Its translation is CASSQDGANYGYTF.

The CDR3 DNA reads as TGTGCCAGCAGCCCGGACAGGGTGGGCTATGGCTACACCTTC. It codes for CASSPDRVGYGYTF. The V gene is TRBV28, the J gene TRBJ1-2; TRBD1 aligns across 8 bases. The junction had 7 bases not matched to a gene; V was cut back by 6 bases and J by 4 bases. Germline values: CDR1 MDHEN, CDR2 SYDVKM. The CDR3 has 14 residues.

The sample holds one count of this clone. The chain links TRBV21-1 to TRBJ1-5. TRBV21-1 is annotated as a pseudogene. CDR3 length: 15 amino acids. The chain's CDR3 is CASSLQRVSNQPQHF. Written as DNA, the CDR3 is TGTGCCAGCAGCCTCCAGCGGGTCAGCAATCAGCCCCAGCATTTT.

The chain couples TRBV11-3 to TRBJ2-5; D is unresolved. Germline assignment: CDR1 SGHNT and CDR2 YENEEA. The length of the CDR3 is 14 residues. The germline V and J ends were trimmed by 4 bases and 2 bases, with 11 bases remaining between them. The CDR3 reads CASSSVRPQETQYF. The CDR3 bases are TGTGCCAGCAGCTCGGTGAGGCCTCAAGAGACCCAGTACTTC.

The chain recombines TRBV4-1 with TRBJ2-2; 15 positions match TRBD2. From germline, CDR1 is MGHRA and CDR2 YSYEKL. The CDR3 covers 19 residues. Germline trimming cut 3 bases from V and 4 bases from J; bases unmatched to any gene: 9. The CDR3 protein is CASSQGPGLAGGRTGELFF. In nucleotides, the CDR3 is TGCGCCAGCAGCCAGGGACCCGGACTAGCGGGAGGGCGCACCGGGGAGCTGTTTTTT.

This clone occurred once. The genes are TRBV19 and TRBJ1-1, with D perhaps matching TRBD1 (6 bases). Trimming took 0 bases from V and 2 from J, leaving 19 bases between them. Germline CDR1 is LNHDA and CDR2 is SQIVND (reference sequence). The CDR3 loop spans 18 amino acids. CDR3 region: CASSIDQWGGGRNTEAFF. CDR3 sequence (DNA): TGTGCCAGTAGTATAGATCAATGGGGGGGCGGGAGAAACACTGAAGCTTTCTTT.

The chain uses TRBV15 and TRBJ2-7; 10 bases fit TRBD2. Germline CDR1 and CDR2: LNHNV and YYDKDF (reference sequence). The J segment lost 2 bases and the V segment lost 6 bases, leaving 7 bases of the junction unmatched. The CDR3 runs to 15 residues. CDR3 region: CATSRKAGGPYEQYF. DNA for the CDR3: TGTGCCACCAGTAGAAAAGCGGGAGGGCCCTACGAGCAGTACTTC. Together with reference TRBV15 and TRBJ2-7, the CDR3 gives the full variable domain: DAMVIQNPRYQVTQFGKPVTLSCSQTLNHNVMYWYQQKSSQAPKLLFHYYDKDFNNEADTPDNFQSRRPNTSFCFLDIRSPGLGDTAMYLCATSRKAGGPYEQYFGPGTRLTVT.

The CDR3, as DNA: TGTGCCAGTAGTATCAAAGGGACAGGCTACGAGCAGTACTTC. This sequence encodes CASSIKGTGYEQYF. The chain couples TRBV19 to TRBJ2-7; 8 bases are shared with TRBD1. Germline CDR1 reads LNHDA; CDR2 reads SQIVND (reference sequence). V shed 3 bases, J shed 3 bases, and the junction held 4 bases outside the gene matches. The CDR3 totals 14 residues.

The chain employs TRBV5-1 and TRBJ2-3; 8 bases match TRBD2. The CDR3 sequence is 15 residues long. In germline, CDR1 is SGHRS, CDR2 YFSETQ. Unmatched junction bases numbered 4, after V lost 0 bases and J lost 4 bases. The CDR3 spells CASSLDGGVADTQYF. The DNA for the CDR3 is TGCGCCAGCAGCTTGGACGGGGGGGTGGCAGATACGCAGTATTTT.

This chain joins TRBV7-9 and TRBJ2-6; 7 bases fit TRBD1. CDR1 SEHNR and CDR2 FQNEAQ come from the germline V gene (reference sequence). Trimming took 6 bases from V and 4 from J; bases not matched to a gene: 9. CDR3 size: 16 residues. The CDR3 nucleotides read TGTGCCAGCAGTTTCACAGGGGTTGCCGGGGCCAACGTCCTGACTTTC. Amino acids: CASSFTGVAGANVLTF.

CDR3 DNA sequence: TGTGCCAGCAGTTTATCGGTCAGACAAGAGACCCAGTACTTC. Its translation is CASSLSVRQETQYF. This chain uses TRBV27 with TRBJ2-5; D unclear. CDR3 length: 14 amino acids. The ends were cut back, 0 bases at V and 2 bases at J, with 7 bases in the middle. The germline gives CDR1 MNHEY, CDR2 SMNVEV (reference sequence).

The chain links TRBV12-5 to TRBJ1-1; no clear D gene. The CDR3 contains 13 residues. Germline V CDR1 and CDR2: LGHNT, FRNRAP. V dropped 4 bases and J dropped 0 bases, with 6 bases sitting between them. The CDR3 DNA reads as TGTGCTAGTGGTTACGGTTTGAACACTGAAGCTTTCTTT. Translating gives CASGYGLNTEAFF.

This sequence joins TRBV7-9 and TRBJ2-6; D is perhaps TRBD1 (5 bases). V gave up 10 bases and J gave up 0 bases, with 10 bases separating them. There are 14 residues in the CDR3. Germline V lookup: CDR1 SEHNR, CDR2 FQNEAQ (reference sequence). CDR3 sequence reads: CATNTGSGANVLTF. The CDR3 region has the DNA TGTGCCACCAATACAGGCTCTGGGGCCAACGTCCTGACTTTC.

The chain uses TRBV5-6 and TRBJ1-3; D is ambiguous. Trimming stripped 4 bases from V and 2 bases from J, with 10 bases between. The length of the CDR3 is 14 residues. Germline CDR1 reads SGHDT; CDR2 reads YYEEEE. CDR3 sequence reads: CASSGGITGNTIYF. The DNA of the CDR3 is TGTGCCAGCAGCGGCGGGATCACTGGAAACACCATATATTTT.

The rearrangement links TRBV9 to TRBJ2-3, with D perhaps TRBD1 (5 bases). V was trimmed by 1 base and J by 10 bases, leaving 10 bases between them. The CDR3 has 12 amino acids. The V gene's germline CDR1 is SGDLS and CDR2 YYNGEE. Here the CDR3 DNA reads TGTGCCAGCAGCGTACAGGGCGGCCCGCAGTATTTT. As protein: CASSVQGGPQYF.

The chain employs TRBV5-1 and TRBJ2-2; tentatively, D is TRBD1 (5 bases). This CDR3 has 14 residues. Germline V gives CDR1 SGHRS, CDR2 YFSETQ. V lost 3 bases and J lost 3, with 9 bases in between. CDR3 in DNA: TGCGCCAGCAGCTACCAGGGTGACACCGGGGAGCTGTTTTTT. Its protein product is CASSYQGDTGELFF.

The chain recombines TRBV11-2 with TRBJ2-3; D unclear. The CDR3 extends over 13 amino acids. The ends were cut back, 4 bases at V and 4 bases at J, with 9 bases in the middle. The germline gives CDR1 SGHAT, CDR2 FQNNGV. In DNA form, the CDR3 reads TGTGCCAGCAGCTCCCCGGTCGCAGATACGCAGTATTTT. This encodes CASSSPVADTQYF.